These 19 T cell receptor beta chains were all obtained from the same sample, sequenced in a study of patients and donors after allogeneic stem cell transplantation. TCRdb re-called the RT-PCR reads with MiXCR, one entry per CDR3 protein. The sample shows 800,000 to 1,000,000 distinct CDR3 sequences, more than 15% of them seen only once. Sequencing was performed on blood, either unsorted or a sorted T cell fraction (not recorded which). The receptor set was obtained from a human donor who was either an allogeneic HSCT recipient or a stem cell or donor lymphocyte infusion donor (not recorded which). It is not recorded whose cells these are; they may come from a transplant donor.

This clonotype has at least ten counts. The chain is built from TRBV12-3 or TRBV12-4 and TRBJ1-2; perhaps TRBD1 as D (5 bases). CDR3 length: 13 amino acids. The V gene lost 5 bases and the J gene lost 1 base, with 8 bases spanning the gap. CDR3 nucleotide sequence: TGTGCCAGCAGTCTCAGGGTTAACTATGGCTACACCTTC. This encodes CASSLRVNYGYTF.

This clonotype has ten or more counts. The chain recombines TRBV9 with TRBJ2-1; weak D call: TRBD2 (7 bases). Germline lookup yields CDR1 SGDLS and CDR2 YYNGEE. The CDR3 spans 16 residues. Trimming pared 5 bases from V and 0 bases from J, leaving 15 bases between. CDR3 residues: CASSLGGASSYNEQFF. Here the CDR3 DNA reads TGTGCCAGCAGTTTAGGGGGGGCTAGCTCCTACAATGAGCAGTTCTTC.

The gene calls are TRBV27 and TRBJ1-6, with 7 positions matching TRBD1. CDR1 MNHEY and CDR2 SMNVEV come from the germline V gene (reference sequence). The CDR3 covers 14 residues. The V segment lost 7 bases and the J segment 6 bases; nucleotides outside the gene matches: 6. CDR3 loop: CASKTTGPNSPLHF. As DNA, the CDR3 is TGTGCCAGCAAAACGACAGGGCCTAATTCACCCCTCCACTTT.

This clonotype appeared a few times. The CDR3 spells CASRAGGTEGYNEQFF. CDR3 in DNA: TGCGCCAGCAGGGCAGGGGGGACCGAGGGTTACAATGAGCAGTTCTTC. The genes are TRBV5-1 and TRBJ2-1; D is possibly TRBD1 (7 bases). V lost 5 bases, J lost 4 bases, and 19 bases lay in between. This CDR3 comprises 16 residues. Germline V gives CDR1 SGHRS, CDR2 YFSETQ. The full variable domain, completed using reference TRBV5-1 and TRBJ2-1, is KAGVTQTPRYLIKTRGQQVTLSCSPISGHRSVSWYQQTPGQGLQFLFEYFSETQRNKGNFPGRFSGRQFSNSRSEMNVSTLELGDSALYLCASRAGGTEGYNEQFFGPGTRLTVL.

This clonotype was observed a few times. The V and J genes are TRBV2 and TRBJ2-2; 8 bases fit TRBD2. Germline V lookup: CDR1 SNHLY, CDR2 FYNNEI. V shed 4 bases, J shed 5 bases, and the junction held 6 bases outside the gene matches. This CDR3 is built from 15 residues. DNA of the CDR3: TGTGCCAGCAGTGGGCAGCTAGCGGGTACCGGGGAGCTGTTTTTT. Protein sequence: CASSGQLAGTGELFF.

This clonotype has only a few counts. The chain links TRBV2 to TRBJ2-5; D uncertain. Germline lookup yields CDR1 SNHLY and CDR2 FYNNEI. The CDR3 sequence is 12 residues long. Trimming stripped 3 bases from V and 4 bases from J, with 6 bases between. The chain's CDR3 is CASSESRETQYF. As DNA, the CDR3 is TGTGCCAGCAGTGAGAGTCGAGAGACCCAGTACTTC.

This clonotype was picked up a small number of times. The chain is built from TRBV5-1 and TRBJ2-7; a possible D gene is TRBD1 (6 bases). V dropped 2 bases and J dropped 0 bases, with 15 bases sitting between them. There are 16 residues in the CDR3. Germline loops: CDR1 SGHRS, CDR2 YFSETQ. The CDR3: CASSFPGQQISYEQYF. In DNA, the CDR3 is TGCGCCAGCAGCTTTCCTGGACAGCAGATCTCCTACGAGCAGTACTTC.

This rearrangement joins TRBV20-1 to TRBJ2-1, with a possible D match to TRBD2 (5 bases). Germline-derived CDR1 and CDR2 are DFQATT and SNEGSKA (reference sequence). The CDR3 is 13 amino acids. V lost 0 bases, J lost 10 bases, and 13 bases lay in between. CDR3 sequence (DNA): TGCAGTGCTAGAGATTGGCTAGCAAGAGAGCAGTTCTTC. Translated: CSARDWLAREQFF.

J is TRBJ2-5 and V is TRBV9; D possibly corresponds to TRBD2 (7 bases). CDR3 length: 14 amino acids. CDR1 is SGDLS and CDR2 is YYNGEE in the germline V gene. The V gene lost 5 bases and the J gene lost 0 bases, with 11 bases spanning the gap. The CDR3 nucleotides are TGTGCCAGCAGTGGGGGGGGCAACCAAGAGACCCAGTACTTC. It translates to CASSGGGNQETQYF. Looking up the rest from reference TRBV9 and TRBJ2-5 gives the full variable domain: DSGVTQTPKHLITATGQRVTLRCSPRSGDLSVYWYQQSLDQGLQFLIQYYNGEERAKGNILERFSAQQFPDLHSELNLSSLELGDSALYFCASSGGGNQETQYFGPGTRLLVL.

In this sample, this clonotype turned up a few times. This chain uses TRBV7-9 with TRBJ1-2; D not certain. CDR3 size: 12 residues. Trimming removed 1 base from V and 6 bases from J, with 6 bases in between. Germline lookup yields CDR1 SEHNR and CDR2 FQNEAQ (reference sequence). The CDR3 nucleotides are TGTGCCAGCAGCTTAGAGGATCATGGCTACACCTTC. This translates into CASSLEDHGYTF.

This clonotype has a handful of counts. The chain recombines TRBV12-3 or TRBV12-4 with TRBJ1-2; 7 bases fit TRBD1. V was pared by 6 bases and J by 0 bases, with 10 bases of the junction left unmatched. The CDR3 totals 16 residues. CDR3 protein: CASSPDPGTANYGYTF. As DNA, the CDR3 is TGTGCCAGCAGCCCCGACCCCGGGACAGCTAACTATGGCTACACCTTC.

This clonotype has just a few counts. The chain employs TRBV3-1 and TRBJ2-7, with 8 bases identical to TRBD1. The CDR3 sequence is 13 residues long. Germline V lookup: CDR1 LGHDT, CDR2 YNNKEL (reference sequence). Losses at the gene ends were 2 bases for V and 6 bases for J; bases not matched to a gene: 3. The DNA of the CDR3 is TGTGCCAGCAGCCAATACCAGGGGGCCGAGCAGTACTTC. Residues: CASSQYQGAEQYF.

The chain couples TRBV18 to TRBJ1-6; D may be TRBD1 (5 bases). The CDR3 is 16 residues long. V lost 3 bases and J 5 bases, leaving 14 bases between the germline ends. CDR1 is KGHSH, CDR2 LQKENI, per germline. Written as DNA, the CDR3 is TGTGCCAGCTCACCGTTCCCCTCGGGGGATAATTCACCCCTCCACTTT. It codes for CASSPFPSGDNSPLHF. The full variable domain, completed using reference TRBV18 and TRBJ1-6, is NAGVMQNPRHLVRRRGQEARLRCSPMKGHSHVYWYRQLPEEGLKFMVYLQKENIIDESGMPKERFSAEFPKEGPSILRIQQVVRGDSAAYFCASSPFPSGDNSPLHFGNGTRLTVT.

V gene TRBV10-3 combines with J gene TRBJ2-1, with 9 bases matching TRBD2. Germline V lookup: CDR1 ENHRY, CDR2 SYGVKD. The CDR3 runs to 13 residues. The junction had 7 bases not matched to a gene; V was cut back by 10 bases and J by 6 bases. The CDR3 spells CATSGGSSNEQFF. Written as DNA, the CDR3 is TGTGCCACCAGCGGGGGGAGTTCCAATGAGCAGTTCTTC.

This clonotype has only a few counts. This chain links TRBV25-1 with TRBJ2-5, with D possibly TRBD1 on 5 matching bases. The CDR3 contains 13 residues. Germline CDR1 reads MGHDK; CDR2 reads SYGVNS. V dropped 5 bases and J dropped 3 bases, with 10 bases sitting between them. The CDR3 sequence: CASSPAGKETQYF. In DNA form, the CDR3 reads TGTGCCAGCAGTCCGGCAGGGAAAGAGACCCAGTACTTC.

Regarding this clonotype: Being one base from a much bigger clone, this may be a read error. The chain carries TRBV5-1 and TRBJ1-1; D is perhaps TRBD1 (5 bases). In germline, CDR1 is SGHRS, CDR2 YFSETQ. This CDR3 comprises 14 residues. The V end lost 0 bases, the J end lost 4 bases, and 10 bases lay between the germline ends. The CDR3: CASSLESGVTEAFF. CDR3 nucleotides: TGCGCCAGCAGCTTGGAGTCGGGGGTCACTGAAGCTTTCTTT.

This clonotype was detected a few times. The chain joins TRBV12-3 or TRBV12-4 to TRBJ1-5; no firm D call. V dropped 6 bases and J dropped 2 bases, with 11 bases sitting between them. This CDR3 comprises 14 residues. Written as DNA, the CDR3 is TGTGCCAGCAGACCCGACGGAGGCAATCAGCCCCAGCATTTT. Translating it yields CASRPDGGNQPQHF.

This clonotype was counted between two and nine times. This chain uses TRBV10-3 with TRBJ1-1, with a weak D call TRBD1 (6 bases). Germline CDR1 reads ENHRY; CDR2 reads SYGVKD. V was trimmed by 3 bases and J by 0 bases, leaving 11 bases between them. This CDR3 is 15 amino acids long. The CDR3 reads CAISDGGRLNTEAFF. The DNA for the CDR3 is TGTGCCATCAGTGACGGGGGGCGGTTGAACACTGAAGCTTTCTTT.

The sample holds a few counts of this clonotype. The rearrangement uses TRBV24-1 and TRBJ2-1, with 9 bases fitting TRBD1. With V trimmed by 5 bases and J by 8 bases, 3 bases remained unmatched. The CDR3 runs to 13 residues. Germline V CDR1 and CDR2: KGHDR, SFDVKD. This CDR3 reads CATSGTGGDEQFF. In DNA form, the CDR3 reads TGTGCCACCAGTGGCACAGGGGGCGATGAGCAGTTCTTC.